The 30 T cell receptor beta chains given below trace back to one sample, sequenced in a study of cytomegalovirus exposure and HLA in healthy donors. This PCR relied on a set of 60 Vbeta primers and 13 Jbeta primers. Here immunoSEQ multiplex PCR was the method, and the copy in TCRdb shows in-frame clones only, minus some. Counted here are 100,000 to 150,000 clones, roughly 80% occurring once; the ten biggest clones make up approximately 1.3%. The sample comprised PBMCs. The receptors shown here come from a female donor in good health and CMV-seronegative.

The CDR3 sequence is CASSPRAEGALGTEAFF. DNA for the CDR3: TGTGCCAGCTCACCCCGAGCGGAGGGGGCCCTGGGCACTGAAGCTTTCTTT. This sequence joins TRBV18 and TRBJ1-1, with 7 bases fitting TRBD1. Germline trimming cut 3 bases from V and 4 bases from J; bases unmatched to any gene: 14. CDR3 length equals 17 residues. The V gene's germline CDR1 is KGHSH and CDR2 LQKENI.

V usage is TRBV6-1 and J usage is TRBJ2-5; a possible D gene is TRBD2 (5 bases). The CDR3 contains 14 residues. Germline V gene lookup returns CDR1 MNHNS and CDR2 SASEGT. Trimming pared 1 base from V and 8 bases from J, leaving 14 bases between. CDR3 residues: CASSEDRGRETQYF. The CDR3 nucleotides are TGTGCCAGCAGTGAAGATCGGGGAAGAGAAACCCAGTACTTC.

The V call is TRBV19, the J call TRBJ1-2, with TRBD1 as a possible D gene (6 bases). Germline V gene data show CDR1 as LNHDA and CDR2 as SQIVND (reference sequence). V dropped 3 bases and J dropped 4 bases, with 12 bases sitting between them. The CDR3 has 14 residues. The DNA for the CDR3 is TGTGCCAGTAGTATTCGGACAGCGACCTATGGCTACACCTTC. Amino acids: CASSIRTATYGYTF.

The V call is TRBV10-3, the J call TRBJ2-3, with D possibly matching TRBD1 (5 bases). Trimming left V 8 bases short and J 0 bases short, with 12 bases between. The CDR3 spans 14 residues. Germline CDR1 reads ENHRY; CDR2 reads SYGVKD. For the CDR3, the DNA is TGTGCCATCCGAAGGGGCCAAAGCACAGATACGCAGTATTTT. As protein: CAIRRGQSTDTQYF.

The chain's CDR3 is CASSQGVWTSGHEQYF. As DNA, the CDR3 is TGCGCCAGCAGCCAAGGTGTGTGGACTAGCGGCCACGAGCAGTACTTC. The chain carries TRBV4-1 and TRBJ2-7; TRBD2 matches at 10 bases. The CDR3 sequence is 16 residues long. CDR1 and CDR2 from the germline V gene are MGHRA and YSYEKL. J lost 5 bases, V lost 1 base, and 8 bases had no gene match.

The sample holds a few counts of this clone. The chain recombines TRBV2 with TRBJ2-2, with 11 bases identical to TRBD1. CDR1 SNHLY and CDR2 FYNNEI come from the germline V gene. This CDR3 has 16 amino acids. J lost 4 bases, V lost 6 bases, and 7 bases had no gene match. The CDR3 protein is CASRVGQGGLTGELFF. CDR3 in DNA: TGTGCCAGCAGGGTGGGACAGGGGGGTCTCACCGGGGAGCTGTTTTTT.

CDR3 loop: CASSLVMAVKETQYF. The CDR3 DNA reads TGTGCCAGCAGCTTGGTGATGGCGGTTAAAGAGACCCAGTACTTC. The chain recombines TRBV7-2 with TRBJ2-5; D gene uncertain. The CDR3 length is 15 residues. Germline CDR1 and CDR2: SGHTA and FQGNSA. Trimming shortened V by 3 bases and J by 3 bases, and 14 bases separated the two germline ends.

This clone was counted a single time. The chain carries TRBV7-8 and TRBJ1-6; TRBD1 matches at 9 bases. CDR1 and CDR2 (germline): SGHVS, FQNEAQ. This CDR3 has 15 residues. V lost 3 bases to trimming and J lost 7 bases; unmatched junction nucleotides: 4. The CDR3 sequence: CASSLGTGWNSPLHF. Here the CDR3 DNA reads TGTGCCAGCAGCTTGGGGACAGGGTGGAATTCACCCCTCCACTTT.

This clone has a single count. V gene TRBV7-3 combines with J gene TRBJ2-1, with D unresolved. With 0 bases removed from V and 4 bases from J, the gap between germline ends came to 4 bases. The CDR3 sequence is 13 residues long. Germline V gene sequence: CDR1 SGHTA, CDR2 FQGTGA. This CDR3 is CASSLTPYNEQFF. CDR3 DNA: TGTGCCAGCAGCTTAACCCCGTACAATGAGCAGTTCTTC.

The genes are TRBV6-5 and TRBJ1-5; D not resolved. CDR3 length: 14 amino acids. Deletions cut 6 bases from V and 5 bases from J, with 14 bases between. The germline gives CDR1 MNHEY, CDR2 SVGAGI. The CDR3 DNA reads TGTGCCAGCAGAGAGTTACCGGGAGATCAGCCCCAGCATTTT. It codes for CASRELPGDQPQHF.

The genes are TRBV11-3 and TRBJ1-1; the D is unclear. The CDR3 totals 13 residues. Germline V CDR1 and CDR2: SGHNT, YENEEA. V lost 3 bases, J lost 3 bases, and 8 bases lay in between. DNA of the CDR3: TGTGCCAGCAGCTTGTACGGAGACACTGAAGCTTTCTTT. This encodes CASSLYGDTEAFF.

This chain links TRBV18 with TRBJ2-2, with D maybe TRBD2 (5 bases). Germline V gene lookup returns CDR1 KGHSH and CDR2 LQKENI. With 3 bases removed from V and 4 bases from J, the gap between germline ends came to 12 bases. The CDR3 spans 15 residues. CDR3 in amino acids: CASSPRALITGELFF. The CDR3 bases are TGTGCCAGCTCACCGCGGGCGTTAATCACCGGGGAGCTGTTTTTT.

Concerning this clone itself: One junction end disagrees with the germline gene, perhaps due to a read error. This chain joins TRBV7-9 and TRBJ1-6; no clear D gene. The germline V gene has CDR1 SEHNR and CDR2 FQNEAQ (reference sequence). This CDR3 region has 16 residues. DNA for the CDR3: TGTTCCAGCAGCTCCCCCGGGAGCTCCTATAATTCACCCCTCCACTTT. Protein sequence: CSSSSPGSSYNSPLHF. Using reference TRBV7-9 and TRBJ1-6 for the parts outside the CDR3, the full variable domain is DTGVSQNPRHKITKRGQNVTFRCDPISEHNRLYWYRQTLGQGPEFLTYFQNEAQLEKSRLLSDRFSAERPKGSFSTLEIQRTEQGDSAMYLCSSSSPGSSYNSPLHFGNGTRLTVT.

J is TRBJ2-3 and V is TRBV9; a weak D match, TRBD2 (6 bases). Trimming stripped 4 bases from V and 5 bases from J, with 23 bases between. This CDR3 spans 17 amino acids. Germline lookup yields CDR1 SGDLS and CDR2 YYNGEE. The CDR3 DNA reads TGTGCCAGCAGCACCGGACATTCCTTACTAGCAGTAGATACGCAGTATTTT. Amino acid sequence: CASSTGHSLLAVDTQYF.

This rearrangement joins TRBV7-8 to TRBJ2-7; D might be TRBD2 (7 bases). V was clipped by 0 bases and J by 0 bases, with 9 bases between them. The CDR3 extends over 15 amino acids. In germline, CDR1 is SGHVS, CDR2 FQNEAQ. CDR3 in DNA: TGTGCCAGCAGCTTAGCGGGGGGGGCCTCCTACGAGCAGTACTTC. This codes for CASSLAGGASYEQYF.

The chain is built from TRBV7-6 and TRBJ1-6; D unresolved. This CDR3 contains 13 residues. Germline V lookup: CDR1 SGHVS, CDR2 FNYEAQ. The V and J ends lost 5 bases and 7 bases respectively, with 9 bases between them. The CDR3 region has the DNA TGTGCCAGCAGCCCGGGTACGAATTCACCCCTCCACTTT. The encoded protein is CASSPGTNSPLHF.

The V call is TRBV9, the J call TRBJ1-5; D is possibly TRBD1 (5 bases). CDR3 size: 15 residues. V was clipped by 0 bases and J by 1 base, with 8 bases between them. Per germline, CDR1 SGDLS and CDR2 YYNGEE. The CDR3: CASSVGTSSNQPQHF. CDR3 nucleotide sequence: TGTGCCAGCAGCGTAGGGACATCCAGCAATCAGCCCCAGCATTTT.

V and J are TRBV6-4 and TRBJ2-1; 7 bases are shared with TRBD2. The CDR3 loop spans 16 amino acids. Looked up from germline, CDR1 is MRHNA and CDR2 is SNTAGT. V dropped 2 bases and J dropped 8; count of bases not matched to a gene: 12. The CDR3 protein is CASSDQKAGRSDEQFF. CDR3 in DNA: TGTGCCAGCAGTGACCAAAAAGCGGGGAGGAGCGATGAGCAGTTCTTC.

V is TRBV6-5 and J is TRBJ2-5; 9 bases are a match to TRBD1. The DNA end is more similar to TRBJ2-7, so the J call may be wrong. CDR3 size: 15 residues. CDR1 is MNHEY and CDR2 is SVGAGI in the germline V gene. The CDR3 bases are TGTGCCAGCAGTTACGCTGGACAGGGGATCTACGAGCAGTACTTC. Translated: CASSYAGQGIYEQYF.

The chain uses TRBV7-9 and TRBJ2-7, with TRBD2 matching over 12 bases. The germline V gene has CDR1 SEHNR and CDR2 FQNEAQ (reference sequence). This CDR3 has 17 residues. The junction had 9 bases not matched to a gene; V was cut back by 6 bases and J by 0 bases. CDR3 DNA: TGTGCCAGCAGTTCGACTAGCGGGAGTCCTCGCTCCTACGAGCAGTACTTC. This gives the protein CASSSTSGSPRSYEQYF. The full variable domain, in which reference TRBV7-9 and TRBJ2-7 provide the parts outside the CDR3, is DTGVSQNPRHKITKRGQNVTFRCDPISEHNRLYWYRQTLGQGPEFLTYFQNEAQLEKSRLLSDRFSAERPKGSFSTLEIQRTEQGDSAMYLCASSSTSGSPRSYEQYFGPGTRLTVT.

This clone was counted a few times. The chain links TRBV7-9 to TRBJ1-1; D is possibly TRBD1 (6 bases). Germline-derived CDR1 and CDR2 are SEHNR and FQNEAQ (reference sequence). The CDR3 is 14 amino acids. Trimming removed 3 bases at V and 4 bases at J, with 12 bases between. CDR3 in amino acids: CASSLDSTVTEAFF. DNA of the CDR3: TGTGCCAGCAGCTTGGACAGTACGGTCACTGAAGCTTTCTTT.

J is TRBJ1-2 and V is TRBV9; perhaps TRBD1 as D (5 bases). Germline CDR1 is SGDLS and CDR2 is YYNGEE. The length of the CDR3 is 15 residues. Trimming shortened V by 1 base and J by 6 bases, and 16 bases separated the two germline ends. CDR3 loop: CASSVTPVRAHGYTF. The CDR3 bases are TGTGCCAGCAGCGTAACCCCCGTCAGGGCCCATGGCTACACCTTC.

This rearrangement joins TRBV19 to TRBJ2-1, with a weak D call TRBD2 (5 bases). Germline loops: CDR1 LNHDA, CDR2 SQIVND (reference sequence). V was pared by 3 bases and J by 3 bases, with 6 bases between. The CDR3 totals 13 residues. The CDR3 sequence: CASSIGLYNEQFF. The CDR3 DNA is TGTGCCAGTAGTATCGGACTCTACAATGAGCAGTTCTTC.

The chain joins TRBV5-6 to TRBJ1-5; a possible D gene is TRBD1 (5 bases). Germline CDR1 and CDR2: SGHDT and YYEEEE. V was cut by 1 base and J by 3 bases, with 14 bases left in between. The CDR3 has 16 residues. CDR3: CASSLFERGTNQPQHF. The DNA of the CDR3 is TGTGCCAGCAGCTTGTTTGAGCGGGGGACCAATCAGCCCCAGCATTTT.

The gene calls are TRBV7-2 and TRBJ1-2; D might be TRBD1 (5 bases). This CDR3 is 17 amino acids long. Germline-derived CDR1 and CDR2 are SGHTA and FQGNSA. V shed 2 bases and J shed 2 bases, with 18 bases lying between them. CDR3: CASSLYRGGSVNYGYTF. The DNA of the CDR3 is TGTGCCAGCAGCTTATATAGGGGAGGCTCGGTAAACTATGGCTACACCTTC.

This chain joins TRBV7-8 and TRBJ2-7; a weak D match, TRBD2 (5 bases). Germline V CDR1 and CDR2: SGHVS, FQNEAQ. V shed 5 bases and J shed 2 bases, with 19 bases lying between them. The CDR3 consists of 16 residues. The CDR3 sequence: CASSLQTRIKAYEQYF. CDR3 nucleotides: TGTGCCAGCAGCCTCCAAACTAGAATCAAAGCCTACGAGCAGTACTTC. The variable domain in full, with the rest retrieved from reference TRBV7-8 and TRBJ2-7, is GAGVSQSPRYKVAKRGQDVALRCDPISGHVSLFWYQQALGQGPEFLTYFQNEAQLDKSGLPSDRFFAERPEGSVSTLKIQRTQQEDSAVYLCASSLQTRIKAYEQYFGPGTRLTVT.

V and J are TRBV7-9 and TRBJ1-3; 7 positions match TRBD1. The V gene end was trimmed by 5 bases and the J gene end by 2 bases; junction bases not matched to a gene: 3. This CDR3 contains 14 residues. Germline CDR1 is SEHNR and CDR2 is FQNEAQ (reference sequence). CDR3 DNA sequence: TGTGCCAGCAGCCATGGGACAGCTGGAAACACCATATATTTT. This encodes CASSHGTAGNTIYF.

The genes are TRBV25-1 and TRBJ1-2, with 7 bases matching TRBD1. V lost 4 bases to trimming and J lost 5 bases; unmatched junction nucleotides: 10. CDR1 is MGHDK and CDR2 is SYGVNS in the germline V gene. The CDR3 has 15 amino acids. The CDR3 sequence is CASSGQGWGEYGYTF. For the CDR3, the DNA is TGTGCCAGCAGTGGACAGGGCTGGGGGGAATATGGCTACACCTTC.

The DNA of the CDR3 is TGTGCCAGCAGCTTCGGCGGGGCGTACCAAGAGACCCAGTACTTC. Its protein is CASSFGGAYQETQYF. The chain is built from TRBV7-6 and TRBJ2-5; perhaps TRBD2 as D (6 bases). The length of the CDR3 is 15 residues. Trimming removed 3 bases at V and 0 bases at J, with 11 bases between. CDR1 SGHVS and CDR2 FNYEAQ come from the germline V gene.

The chain employs TRBV30 and TRBJ1-6, with TRBD1 matching 7 bases. The germline V gene encodes CDR1 GTSNPN and CDR2 SVGIG (reference sequence). The CDR3 totals 19 residues. Unmatched junction bases numbered 17, after V lost 3 bases and J lost 3 bases. The CDR3 reads CAWSPGTDFLSLYNSPLHF. In nucleotides, the CDR3 is TGTGCCTGGAGCCCCGGGACAGACTTCCTCTCCCTCTATAATTCACCCCTCCACTTT.